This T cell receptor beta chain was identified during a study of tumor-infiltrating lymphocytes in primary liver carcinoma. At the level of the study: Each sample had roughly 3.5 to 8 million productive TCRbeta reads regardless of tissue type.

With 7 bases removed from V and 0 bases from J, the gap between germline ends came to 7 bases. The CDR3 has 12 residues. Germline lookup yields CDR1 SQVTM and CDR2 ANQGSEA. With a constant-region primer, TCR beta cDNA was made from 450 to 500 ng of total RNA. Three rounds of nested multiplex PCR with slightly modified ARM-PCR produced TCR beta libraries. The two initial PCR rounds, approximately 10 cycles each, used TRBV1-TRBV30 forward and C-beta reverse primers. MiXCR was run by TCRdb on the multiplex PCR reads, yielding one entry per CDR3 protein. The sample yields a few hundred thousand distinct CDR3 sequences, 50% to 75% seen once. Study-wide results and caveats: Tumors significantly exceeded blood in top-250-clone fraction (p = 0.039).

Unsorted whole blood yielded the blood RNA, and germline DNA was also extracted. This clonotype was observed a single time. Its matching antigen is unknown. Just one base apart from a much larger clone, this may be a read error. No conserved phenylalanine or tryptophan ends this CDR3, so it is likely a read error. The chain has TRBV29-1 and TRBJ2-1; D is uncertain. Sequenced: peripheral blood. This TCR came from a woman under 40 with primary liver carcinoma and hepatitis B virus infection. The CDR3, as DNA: TGCAGCGCTGAGGTCTCCTACAATGAGCAGTTCTCC. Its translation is CSAEVSYNEQFS.